This T cell receptor beta chain is drawn from a study of regulatory T cells in long-lasting Graves disease. With iRepertoire HTBI primers and Arm-PCR of CDR3 regions, TCR beta libraries were built. In TCRdb, the multiplex PCR reads were re-called with MiXCR into one record per CDR3 protein. The sample has more than 650,000 distinct CDR3 sequences, roughly 30% seen once. The time point: persistent/refractory GD, antithyroid drugs over 5 years with positive TRAb. Extracted RNA from PBMCs served as the source of the TCR library. Patients hailed from an endocrinology department in Xi'an, China. This CDR3 has 13 amino acids. CDR1 and CDR2 from the germline V gene are DFQATT and SNEGSKA (reference sequence). Trimming took 0 bases from V and 10 from J, leaving 13 bases between them. Remarks on this clonotype: No antigen is known for it.

The study, taken as a whole, reports: A greater number of public clonotypes (about 2,900) was shared by persistent patients than by new patients (approximately 910). Less diverse TCR repertoires were seen in persistent Graves' patients than in newly diagnosed ones.

The origin of this receptor is a female donor with Graves disease. V and J are TRBV20-1 and TRBJ1-5; D call uncertain. Material: peripheral blood mononuclear cells (PBMCs), obtained when the disease was refractory, from a patient treated with antithyroid drugs. This chain's CDR3 is CSARDERRSPQHF. CDR3 bases: TGCAGTGCTAGAGATGAACGGCGCTCCCCCCAGCATTTT.